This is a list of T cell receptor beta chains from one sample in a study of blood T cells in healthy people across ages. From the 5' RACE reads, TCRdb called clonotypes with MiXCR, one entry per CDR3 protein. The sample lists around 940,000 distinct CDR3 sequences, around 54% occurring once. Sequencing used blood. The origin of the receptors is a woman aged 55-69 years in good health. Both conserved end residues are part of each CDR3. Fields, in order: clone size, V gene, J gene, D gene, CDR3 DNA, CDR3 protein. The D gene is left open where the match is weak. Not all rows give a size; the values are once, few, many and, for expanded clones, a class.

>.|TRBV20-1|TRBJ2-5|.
TGCAGTGCGGAGGGACAGCCCCAAGAGACCCAGTACTTC
CSAEGQPQETQYF
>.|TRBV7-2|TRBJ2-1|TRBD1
TGTGCCAGCAGCTTATCGTCCGGGACAGGGGGCAATGAGCAGTTCTTC
CASSLSSGTGGNEQFF
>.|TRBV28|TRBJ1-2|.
TGTGCCAGCAACAGGAATTCTAACTATGGCTACACCTTC
CASNRNSNYGYTF
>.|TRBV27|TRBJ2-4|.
TGTGCCAGCAGTCTTAGCGGTCCTAGCTCCTACAAGCAGTACTTC
CASSLSGPSSYKQYF
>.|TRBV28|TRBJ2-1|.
TGTGCCAGCAGTCCACGAACTTTTACAGGGACCTCCATCCGCGAGCAGTTCTTC
CASSPRTFTGTSIREQFF
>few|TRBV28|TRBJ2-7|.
TGTGCCAGCTTCCCTTCCCGTATGGTCCCCATGGCCCTCTTCTTCTACGAGCAGTACTTC
CASFPSRMVPMALFFYEQYF
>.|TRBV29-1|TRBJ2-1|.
TGCAGCGAGGGGAACTCAAACAATGAGCAGTTCTTC
CSEGNSNNEQFF
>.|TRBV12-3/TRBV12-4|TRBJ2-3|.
TGTGCCAGCAGTTTGTTAGCGGCAACGCAGTATTTT
CASSLLAATQYF
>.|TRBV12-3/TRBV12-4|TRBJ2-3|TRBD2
TGTGCCAGCAGTTTCCCCCGGGGACTAGCGGGACCGAGGGACGCAGATACGCAGTATTTT
CASSFPRGLAGPRDADTQYF
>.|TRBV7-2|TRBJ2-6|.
TGTGCCAGCAGCCCCCGGACGGCCCTAGGGGACTCTGGGGCCAACGTCCTGACTTTC
CASSPRTALGDSGANVLTF
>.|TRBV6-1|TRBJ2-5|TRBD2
TGTGCCAGCAGTGACCCTAGCGGGAGGGCTGTTCGAGAGACCCAGTACTTC
CASSDPSGRAVRETQYF
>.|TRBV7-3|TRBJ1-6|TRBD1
TGTGCCAGCAGCTTATACGGGACAGGGACGATTAATTCACCCCTCCACTTT
CASSLYGTGTINSPLHF
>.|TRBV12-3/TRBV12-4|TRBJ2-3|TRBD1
TGTGCCAGCAGCTCCCGGGACAGGGTGATTAGGACAGATACGCAGTATTTT
CASSSRDRVIRTDTQYF
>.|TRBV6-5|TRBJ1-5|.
TGTGCCAGCAGTGACGGGCGGCATCAGCCCCAGCATTTT
CASSDGRHQPQHF
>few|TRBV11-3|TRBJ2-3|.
TGTGCCAGCAGCTTACTCAGCGGCGGCACAGATACGCAGTATTTT
CASSLLSGGTDTQYF
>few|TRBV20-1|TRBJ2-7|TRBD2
TGCAGTGCCAGAAGACTAGCGGGACTTTCCTACGAGCAGTACTTC
CSARRLAGLSYEQYF
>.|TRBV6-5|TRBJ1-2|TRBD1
TGTGCCAGCAGACGGGACAGGGTGAACTATGGCTACACCTTC
CASRRDRVNYGYTF
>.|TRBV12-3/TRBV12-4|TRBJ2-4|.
TGTGCCAGCAGTTTATCGCCGGGACATAAAATAGCCAAAAACATTCAGTACTTC
CASSLSPGHKIAKNIQYF
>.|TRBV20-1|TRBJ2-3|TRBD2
TGCAGTGCCCCACTAGCGGGAGCGACGGATACGCAGTATTTT
CSAPLAGATDTQYF
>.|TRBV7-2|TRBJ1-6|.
TGTGCCAGCAGCCGCCTTCCTCAGGGAGAAAGCTCCTATAATTCACCCCTCCACTTT
CASSRLPQGESSYNSPLHF
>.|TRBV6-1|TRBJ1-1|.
TGTGCCAGCAGTGAAGTGGGACTGGGAGACACTGAAGCTTTCTTT
CASSEVGLGDTEAFF
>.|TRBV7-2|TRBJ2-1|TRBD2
TGTGCCAGCAGCTTAGGGTCTAGCGGACGCTACGATGAGCAGTTCTTC
CASSLGSSGRYDEQFF
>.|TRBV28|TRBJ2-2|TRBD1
TGTGCCAGCTTGCCAGGGGGTTGGACCGGGGAGCTGTTTTTT
CASLPGGWTGELFF
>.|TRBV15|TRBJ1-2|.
TGTGCCACCAGCAGAGATCCACGCCGACAGCGAAACTATGGCTACACCTTC
CATSRDPRRQRNYGYTF
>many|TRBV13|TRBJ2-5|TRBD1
TGTGCCAGCAGCGCCGGGACAGCAGAGACCCAGTACTTC
CASSAGTAETQYF
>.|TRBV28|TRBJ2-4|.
TGTGCCAGCAGTTTATGGGAGGGGTCGGACATTCAGTACTTC
CASSLWEGSDIQYF
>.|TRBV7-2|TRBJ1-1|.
TGTGCCAGCAGCTTTACGGGGCGTGAGGCTGAAGCTTTCTTT
CASSFTGREAEAFF
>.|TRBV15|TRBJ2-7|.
TGTGCCACCAGCAGCAATTCCGCCCTGAGCTCCTACAATGAGCAGTACTTC
CATSSNSALSSYNEQYF
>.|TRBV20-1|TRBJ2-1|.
TGCAGGGCTAGAGGACTATTCGGAGGGAATGAGCAGTTCTTC
CRARGLFGGNEQFF
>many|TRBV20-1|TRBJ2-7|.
TGCAGCGCCGCTCCGGGACCCGAGCAGTACTTC
CSAAPGPEQYF
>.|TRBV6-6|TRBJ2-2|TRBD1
TGTGCCAGCAGTTACCACGCAGGGGGCCCGAACACCGGGGAGCTGTTTTTT
CASSYHAGGPNTGELFF